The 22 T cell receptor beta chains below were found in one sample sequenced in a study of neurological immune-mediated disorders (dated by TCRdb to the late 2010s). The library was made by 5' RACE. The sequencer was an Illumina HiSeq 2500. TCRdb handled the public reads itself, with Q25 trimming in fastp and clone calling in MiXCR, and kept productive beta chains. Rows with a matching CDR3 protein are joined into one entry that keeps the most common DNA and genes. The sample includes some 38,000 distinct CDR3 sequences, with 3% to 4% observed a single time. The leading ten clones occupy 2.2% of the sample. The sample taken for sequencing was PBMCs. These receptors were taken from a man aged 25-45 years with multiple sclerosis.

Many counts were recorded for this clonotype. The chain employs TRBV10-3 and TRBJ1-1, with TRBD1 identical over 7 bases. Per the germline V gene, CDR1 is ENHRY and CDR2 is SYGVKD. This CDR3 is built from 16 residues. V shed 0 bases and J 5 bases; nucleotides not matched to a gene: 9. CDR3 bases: TGTGCCATCAGTGAGTCGTGGGGGCAGGGGGGAACTGAAGCTTTCTTT. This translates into CAISESWGQGGTEAFF.

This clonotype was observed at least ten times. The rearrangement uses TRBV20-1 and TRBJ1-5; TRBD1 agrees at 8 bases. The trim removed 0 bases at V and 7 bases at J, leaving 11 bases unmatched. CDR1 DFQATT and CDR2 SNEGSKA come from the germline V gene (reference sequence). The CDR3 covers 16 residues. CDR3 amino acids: CSARDPDRQGSQPQHF. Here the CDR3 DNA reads TGCAGTGCTAGAGACCCCGACAGACAGGGGAGCCAGCCCCAGCATTTT.

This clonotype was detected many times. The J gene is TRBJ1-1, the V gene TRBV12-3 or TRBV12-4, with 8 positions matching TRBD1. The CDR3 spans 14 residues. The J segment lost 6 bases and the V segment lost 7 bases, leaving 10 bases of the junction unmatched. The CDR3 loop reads CASTRGTGPSEAFF. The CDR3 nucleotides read TGTGCCAGCACCCGAGGGACAGGCCCTTCTGAAGCTTTCTTT.

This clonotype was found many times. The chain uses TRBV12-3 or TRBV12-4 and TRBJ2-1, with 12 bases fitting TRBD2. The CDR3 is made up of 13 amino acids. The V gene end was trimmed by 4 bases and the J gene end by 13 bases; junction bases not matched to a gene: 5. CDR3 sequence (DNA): TGTGCCAGCAGTTCCCTAGCGGGGGGGCCCCAGTTCTTC. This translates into CASSSLAGGPQFF.

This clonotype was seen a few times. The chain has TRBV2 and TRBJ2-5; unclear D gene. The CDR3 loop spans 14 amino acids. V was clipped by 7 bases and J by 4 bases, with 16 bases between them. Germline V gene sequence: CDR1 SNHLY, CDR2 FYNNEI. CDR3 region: CASTLGYPAETQYF. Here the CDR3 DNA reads TGTGCCAGCACCCTGGGCTACCCCGCAGAGACCCAGTACTTC.

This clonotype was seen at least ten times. CDR3 amino acids: CASSFRLGNTIYF. CDR3 in DNA: TGTGCCAGCAGTTTTAGGTTGGGAAACACCATATATTTT. The rearrangement links TRBV27 to TRBJ1-3; D gene ambiguous. Trimming shortened V by 3 bases and J by 4 bases, and 7 bases separated the two germline ends. This CDR3 region has 13 residues. In germline, CDR1 is MNHEY, CDR2 SMNVEV (reference sequence).

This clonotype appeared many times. The CDR3 protein is CASSLVQGVGGYTF. The CDR3 DNA reads as TGTGCCAGCAGTTTGGTTCAGGGGGTGGGTGGCTACACCTTC. The chain uses TRBV12-3 or TRBV12-4 and TRBJ1-2; 7 bases match TRBD1. The junction had 8 bases not matched to a gene; V was cut back by 3 bases and J by 7 bases. The CDR3 loop spans 14 amino acids.

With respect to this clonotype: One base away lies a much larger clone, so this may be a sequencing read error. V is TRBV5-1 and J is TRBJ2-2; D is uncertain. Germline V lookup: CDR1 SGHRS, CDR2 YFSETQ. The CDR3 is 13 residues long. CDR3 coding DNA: TGCGTCAGCAGCCTGGACAACACCGGGGAGCTGTTTTTT. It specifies CVSSLDNTGELFF.

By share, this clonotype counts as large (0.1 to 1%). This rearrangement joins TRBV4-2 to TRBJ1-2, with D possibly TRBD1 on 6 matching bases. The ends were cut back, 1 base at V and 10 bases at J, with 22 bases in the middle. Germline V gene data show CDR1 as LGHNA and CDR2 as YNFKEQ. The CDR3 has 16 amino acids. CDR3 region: CASSQGPDSAADPYTF. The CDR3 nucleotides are TGTGCCAGCAGCCAAGGGCCGGACAGTGCAGCCGACCCCTACACCTTC.

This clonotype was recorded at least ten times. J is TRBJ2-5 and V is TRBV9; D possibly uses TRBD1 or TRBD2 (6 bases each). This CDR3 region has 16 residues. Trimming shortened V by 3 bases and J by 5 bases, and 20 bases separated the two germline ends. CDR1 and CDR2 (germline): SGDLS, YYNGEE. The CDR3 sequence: CASSASEGGEWETQYF. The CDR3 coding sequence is TGTGCCAGCAGCGCCTCCGAGGGGGGCGAGTGGGAGACCCAGTACTTC.

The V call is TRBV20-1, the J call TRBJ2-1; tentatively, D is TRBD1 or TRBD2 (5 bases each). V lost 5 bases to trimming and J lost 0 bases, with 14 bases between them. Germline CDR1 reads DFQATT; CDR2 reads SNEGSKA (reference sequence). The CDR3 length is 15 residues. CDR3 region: CSAPRDLSSYNEQFF. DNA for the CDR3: TGCAGTGCTCCCCGGGACCTTAGCTCCTACAATGAGCAGTTCTTC.

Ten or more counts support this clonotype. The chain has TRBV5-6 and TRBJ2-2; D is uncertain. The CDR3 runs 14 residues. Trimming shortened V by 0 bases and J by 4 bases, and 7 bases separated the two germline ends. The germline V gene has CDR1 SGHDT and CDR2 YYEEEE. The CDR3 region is CASSLGGLTGELFF. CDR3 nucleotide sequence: TGTGCCAGCAGCTTGGGGGGTCTCACCGGGGAGCTGTTTTTT.

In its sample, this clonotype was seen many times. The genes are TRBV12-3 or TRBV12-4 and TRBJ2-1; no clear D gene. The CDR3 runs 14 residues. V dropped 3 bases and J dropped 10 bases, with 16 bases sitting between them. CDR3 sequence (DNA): TGTGCCAGCAGTTTTAAGGCCGGAATTGGCGAGCAGTTCTTC. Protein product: CASSFKAGIGEQFF.

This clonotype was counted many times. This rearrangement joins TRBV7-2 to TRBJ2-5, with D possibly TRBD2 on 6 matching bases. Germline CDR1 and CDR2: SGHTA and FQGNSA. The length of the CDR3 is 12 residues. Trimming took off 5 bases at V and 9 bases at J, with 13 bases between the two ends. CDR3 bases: TGTGCCAGCAGCCCGGGAGCCAATCCCCAGTACTTC. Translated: CASSPGANPQYF.

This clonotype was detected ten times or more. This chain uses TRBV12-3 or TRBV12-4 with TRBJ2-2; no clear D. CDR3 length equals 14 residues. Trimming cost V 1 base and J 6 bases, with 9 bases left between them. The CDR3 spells CASSLGVGPGELFF. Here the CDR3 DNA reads TGTGCCAGCAGTTTAGGTGTCGGGCCCGGGGAGCTGTTTTTT.

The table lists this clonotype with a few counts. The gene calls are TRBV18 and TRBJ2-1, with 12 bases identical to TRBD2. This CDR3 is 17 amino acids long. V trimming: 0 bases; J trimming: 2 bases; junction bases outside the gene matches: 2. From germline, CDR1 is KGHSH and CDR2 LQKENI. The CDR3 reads CASSPPLAGGTYNEQFF. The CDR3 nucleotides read TGTGCCAGCTCACCACCCCTAGCGGGGGGGACCTACAATGAGCAGTTCTTC. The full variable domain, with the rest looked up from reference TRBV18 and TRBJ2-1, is NAGVMQNPRHLVRRRGQEARLRCSPMKGHSHVYWYRQLPEEGLKFMVYLQKENIIDESGMPKERFSAEFPKEGPSILRIQQVVRGDSAAYFCASSPPLAGGTYNEQFFGPGTRLTVL.

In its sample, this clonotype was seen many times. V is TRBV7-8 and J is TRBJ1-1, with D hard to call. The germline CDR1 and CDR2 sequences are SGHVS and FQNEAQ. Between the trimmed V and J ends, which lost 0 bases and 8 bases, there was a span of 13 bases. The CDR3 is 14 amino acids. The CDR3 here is CASSLARGLQEAFF. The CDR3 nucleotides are TGTGCCAGCAGCTTAGCGCGGGGATTACAAGAAGCTTTCTTT.

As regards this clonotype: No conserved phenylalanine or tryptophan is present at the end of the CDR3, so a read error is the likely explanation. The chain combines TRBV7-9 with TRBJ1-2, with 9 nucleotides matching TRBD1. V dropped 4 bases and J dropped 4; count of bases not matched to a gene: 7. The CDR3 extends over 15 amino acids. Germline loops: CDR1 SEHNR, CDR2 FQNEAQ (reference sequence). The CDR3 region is CASSSGQGTTYGYTC. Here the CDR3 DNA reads TGTGCCAGCAGCTCCGGACAGGGGACGACCTATGGCTACACCTGC.

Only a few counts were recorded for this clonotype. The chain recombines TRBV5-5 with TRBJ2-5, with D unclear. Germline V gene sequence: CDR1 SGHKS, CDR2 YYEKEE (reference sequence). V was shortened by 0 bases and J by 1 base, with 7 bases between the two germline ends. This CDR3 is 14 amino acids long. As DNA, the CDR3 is TGTGCCAGCAGCTTGGGACGCATCCAAGAGACCCAGTACTTC. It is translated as CASSLGRIQETQYF. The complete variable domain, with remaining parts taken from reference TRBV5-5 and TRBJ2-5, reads DAGVTQSPTHLIKTRGQQVTLRCSPISGHKSVSWYQQVLGQGPQFIFQYYEKEERGRGNFPDRFSARQFPNYSSELNVNALLLGDSALYLCASSLGRIQETQYFGPGTRLLVL.

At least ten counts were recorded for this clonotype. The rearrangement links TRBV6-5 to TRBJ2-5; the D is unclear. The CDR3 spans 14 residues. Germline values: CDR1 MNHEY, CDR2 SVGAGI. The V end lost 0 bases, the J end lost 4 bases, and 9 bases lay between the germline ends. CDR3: CASSYSVLPETQYF. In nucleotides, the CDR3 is TGTGCCAGCAGTTACTCTGTCCTACCAGAGACCCAGTACTTC.

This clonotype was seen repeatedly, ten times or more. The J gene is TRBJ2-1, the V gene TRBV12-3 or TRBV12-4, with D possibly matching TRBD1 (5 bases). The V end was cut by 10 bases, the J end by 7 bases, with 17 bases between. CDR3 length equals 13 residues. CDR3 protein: CATQGGVNNEQFF. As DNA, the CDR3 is TGTGCCACCCAGGGTGGGGTAAATAATGAGCAGTTCTTC.

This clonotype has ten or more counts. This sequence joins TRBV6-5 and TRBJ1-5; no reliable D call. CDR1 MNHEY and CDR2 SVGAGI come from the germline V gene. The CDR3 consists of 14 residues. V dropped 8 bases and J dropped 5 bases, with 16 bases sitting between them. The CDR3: CASRSAEGDQPQHF. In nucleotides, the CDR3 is TGTGCCAGCCGGTCTGCGGAGGGCGATCAGCCCCAGCATTTT.